The present T cell receptor beta chain was sequenced within a study of T cell responses to AZD1222 COVID-19 vaccine. Study-wide results and caveats: After two AZD1222 doses, spike-specific TCR breadth and depth rose versus day 0.

Libraries were prepared by immunoSEQ multiplex PCR; TCRdb keeps only in-frame clonotypes and omits some of them. The table shows approximately 77,000 clones, with 80% to 90% occurring only once. Comment on this clone: The antigen is undetermined.

The sequence was collected from an adult who received the AZD1222 COVID-19 vaccine. This sample comprised peripheral blood, obtained 28 days after the second AZD1222 dose.

The CDR3 DNA reads TGCGCCAGCAGCTTAACCGGGACAGGATTTTACGAGCAGTACTTC. It encodes CASSLTGTGFYEQYF. The chain has TRBV5-1 and TRBJ2-7; 8 positions match TRBD1. J was trimmed by 4 bases and V by 2 bases; bases with no gene match: 8. CDR3 size: 15 residues. Germline-derived CDR1 and CDR2 are SGHRS and YFSETQ.